This T cell receptor beta chain was retrieved from a study of blood T cell repertoires in COVID-19. The length of the CDR3 is 14 residues. The germline V and J ends were trimmed by 4 bases and 0 bases, with 9 bases remaining between them. Germline CDR1 and CDR2: SGHAT and FQNNGV. Measured with immunoSEQ multiplex PCR; TCRdb has only the in-frame clones, and not every one. The profile shows more than 100,000 clones, roughly 83% of them singletons. Sequenced material: peripheral blood. The TCR was taken from a man aged 55 to 69 with acute or convalescent COVID-19. V usage is TRBV11-2 and J usage is TRBJ1-1, with D unclear. CDR3 DNA: TGTGCCAGCAGCTCGTCCGGAGTGAACACTGAAGCTTTCTTT. Its translation is CASSSSGVNTEAFF.